Listed here are 13 T cell receptor beta chains from one sample, sequenced in a study of T cells in Graves' hyperthyroidism and ophthalmopathy. Amplification of TCR beta CDR3 regions used RNA as the template. Initially, a first-round RT-PCR of the TCR CDR3 employed the HTBI primer set. MiXCR, run by TCRdb on the multiplex PCR reads, gives a single entry per CDR3 protein. Here the sample spans fewer than 650,000 distinct CDR3 sequences, 14% to 15% being singletons. The sequenced material came from blood. The receptors stem from a middle-aged woman with Graves' ophthalmopathy.

This clonotype was picked up a small number of times. The V call is TRBV7-3, the J call TRBJ2-2; D could derive from TRBD1 or TRBD2 (5 bases each). CDR3 length: 16 residues. The V end was cut by 5 bases, the J end by 8 bases, with 21 bases between. Germline V gene data show CDR1 as SGHTA and CDR2 as FQGTGA. CDR3 nucleotides: TGTGCCAGCAGCCCCGGGGCTAAGCTGCCACCAGGGGAGCTGTTTTTT. Its protein product is CASSPGAKLPPGELFF.

J is TRBJ2-7 and V is TRBV20-1, with D perhaps TRBD2 (5 bases). Trimming shortened V by 0 bases and J by 7 bases, and 13 bases separated the two germline ends. CDR1 is DFQATT, CDR2 SNEGSKA, per germline (reference sequence). The CDR3 sequence is 13 residues long. CDR3 DNA sequence: TGCAGTGCTAGAGAAGATAGCCCGGGAGAGCAGTACTTC. This translates into CSAREDSPGEQYF.

This clonotype was observed a few times. The J gene is TRBJ1-2, the V gene TRBV5-7, with 9 bases fitting TRBD1. TRBV5-7 is labeled an ORF, and its function is uncertain. This CDR3 has 15 residues. V trimming: 2 bases; J trimming: 3 bases; junction bases outside the gene matches: 5. This chain's CDR3 is CASSLGTGSHYGYTF. The DNA of the CDR3 is TGTGCCAGCAGCTTAGGGACAGGGAGCCACTATGGCTACACCTTC.

This clonotype was picked up many times. The chain links TRBV28 to TRBJ2-6; D ambiguous. The CDR3 has 13 amino acids. The ends were cut back, 9 bases at V and 0 bases at J, with 6 bases in the middle. The germline gives CDR1 MDHEN, CDR2 SYDVKM. The CDR3 loop reads CARILSGANVLTF. In nucleotides, the CDR3 is TGTGCCAGGATTCTCTCTGGGGCCAACGTCCTGACTTTC. Combining the CDR3 with reference TRBV28 and TRBJ2-6 gives the whole variable domain DVKVTQSSRYLVKRTGEKVFLECVQDMDHENMFWYRQDPGLGLRLIYFSYDVKMKEKGDIPEGYSVSREKKERFSLILESASTNQTSMYLCARILSGANVLTFGAGSRLTVL.

Many counts were recorded for this clonotype. The genes are TRBV19 and TRBJ2-5; D not certain. V gave up 9 bases and J gave up 5 bases, with 10 bases separating them. There are 11 residues in the CDR3. Germline CDR1 LNHDA, CDR2 SQIVND (reference sequence). The CDR3 DNA reads TGTGCCAGCAGAGTGGGGGAGACCCAGTACTTC. This gives the protein CASRVGETQYF. Supplemented by reference TRBV19 and TRBJ2-5, the full variable domain reads DGGITQSPKYLFRKEGQNVTLSCEQNLNHDAMYWYRQDPGQGLRLIYYSQIVNDFQKGDIAEGYSVSREKKESFPLTVTSAQKNPTAFYLCASRVGETQYFGPGTRLLVL.

This clonotype has ten or more counts. The rearrangement uses TRBV7-2 and TRBJ2-7; D is unclear. The CDR3 runs to 14 residues. V was clipped by 3 bases and J by 3 bases, with 12 bases between them. CDR1 SGHTA and CDR2 FQGNSA come from the germline V gene. Here the CDR3 reads CASSFPAPYYEQYF. The CDR3 bases are TGTGCCAGCAGCTTCCCAGCCCCGTACTACGAGCAGTACTTC.

This clonotype was detected many times. The V call is TRBV20-1, the J call TRBJ2-5; D unclear. Trimming took off 3 bases at V and 2 bases at J, with 10 bases between the two ends. The CDR3 sequence is 13 residues long. CDR1 is DFQATT, CDR2 SNEGSKA, per germline (reference sequence). CDR3 sequence reads: CSASVQDQETQYF. For the CDR3, the DNA is TGCAGTGCTAGCGTGCAGGATCAAGAGACCCAGTACTTC.

The chain recombines TRBV5-1 with TRBJ2-5; 7 bases match TRBD1. CDR1 and CDR2 (germline): SGHRS, YFSETQ. The length of the CDR3 is 17 residues. Trimming cost V 0 bases and J 1 base; bases outside gene matches: 9. The CDR3 DNA follows: TGCGCCAGCAGCTTGGCCGCGGGCGCAGGGGGCCAAGAGACCCAGTACTTC. The encoded protein is CASSLAAGAGGQETQYF.

This clonotype was counted between two and nine times. This chain uses TRBV4-1 with TRBJ1-2; no firm D call. The V gene's germline CDR1 is MGHRA and CDR2 YSYEKL. This CDR3 region has 15 residues. V lost 1 base and J 8 bases, leaving 17 bases between the germline ends. The CDR3 spells CASSQVDPSGLGYTF. The CDR3 DNA reads TGCGCCAGCAGCCAAGTTGACCCTTCGGGGTTAGGCTACACCTTC.

This clonotype occurred a few times. V is TRBV28 and J is TRBJ1-1; a weak D match, TRBD1 (5 bases). Germline CDR1 and CDR2: MDHEN and SYDVKM. This CDR3 region has 15 residues. V shed 4 bases and J shed 2 bases, with 14 bases lying between them. CDR3 nucleotide sequence: TGTGCCAGCAGTTCTTCCGGGGCCGCTAACACTGAAGCTTTCTTT. Protein sequence: CASSSSGAANTEAFF. The complete variable domain, with remaining parts taken from reference TRBV28 and TRBJ1-1, reads DVKVTQSSRYLVKRTGEKVFLECVQDMDHENMFWYRQDPGLGLRLIYFSYDVKMKEKGDIPEGYSVSREKKERFSLILESASTNQTSMYLCASSSSGAANTEAFFGQGTRLTVV.

This clonotype came up many times. The chain recombines TRBV7-3 with TRBJ1-1; D gene unclear. V was clipped by 5 bases and J by 0 bases, with 7 bases between them. The CDR3 length is 13 residues. CDR1 and CDR2 from the germline V gene are SGHTA and FQGTGA. The DNA for the CDR3 is TGTGCCAGCAGCCTACACATGAACACTGAAGCTTTCTTT. Its translation is CASSLHMNTEAFF.

The rearrangement links TRBV7-3 to TRBJ2-2, with a possible D match to TRBD2 (5 bases). Germline V gene data show CDR1 as SGHTA and CDR2 as FQGTGA. The CDR3 contains 14 residues. V was clipped by 4 bases and J by 8 bases, with 14 bases between them. CDR3 nucleotides: TGTGCCAGCAGCTACGGCGGGCTAGGGGGGGAGCTGTTTTTT. As protein: CASSYGGLGGELFF.

The genes are TRBV2 and TRBJ2-7; D is undetermined. In germline, CDR1 is SNHLY, CDR2 FYNNEI. This CDR3 contains 14 residues. Trimming pared 4 bases from V and 4 bases from J, leaving 14 bases between. CDR3 sequence (DNA): TGTGCCAGCAGTGCTTCACGGGCGTCTTACGAGCAGTACTTC. This translates into CASSASRASYEQYF.